What follows describes a single TCR beta chain. These data belong to a study of blood T cell repertoires in COVID-19. The wider study: Italy, Spain and the United States were the sources of the convalescent and acute COVID-19 samples. The analysed material was cDNA or gDNA that came from T cells, B-cell-depleted T cells, or PBMCs.

Original methodology: Counts of nucleated cells, estimated from reference gene primer amplification, were obtained. Clones were read by immunoSEQ multiplex PCR, and TCRdb kept only the in-frame ones, dropping some. The D gene and trimming were derived from the DNA, and the V and J assignments and clone size from that table. This table has about 250,000 clones, approximately 84% appearing once. The V end was cut by 3 bases, the J end by 2 bases, with 11 bases between. The length of the CDR3 is 14 residues. CDR1 LNHDA and CDR2 SQIVND come from the germline V gene (reference sequence). Input material: peripheral blood. The sequence was obtained from a man aged 45-65 years with acute or convalescent COVID-19. This chain uses TRBV19 with TRBJ2-7, with D perhaps TRBD2 (6 bases). CDR3 in amino acids: CASSISRETYEQYF. In nucleotides, the CDR3 is TGTGCCAGTAGTATCTCCCGGGAGACCTACGAGCAGTACTTC.